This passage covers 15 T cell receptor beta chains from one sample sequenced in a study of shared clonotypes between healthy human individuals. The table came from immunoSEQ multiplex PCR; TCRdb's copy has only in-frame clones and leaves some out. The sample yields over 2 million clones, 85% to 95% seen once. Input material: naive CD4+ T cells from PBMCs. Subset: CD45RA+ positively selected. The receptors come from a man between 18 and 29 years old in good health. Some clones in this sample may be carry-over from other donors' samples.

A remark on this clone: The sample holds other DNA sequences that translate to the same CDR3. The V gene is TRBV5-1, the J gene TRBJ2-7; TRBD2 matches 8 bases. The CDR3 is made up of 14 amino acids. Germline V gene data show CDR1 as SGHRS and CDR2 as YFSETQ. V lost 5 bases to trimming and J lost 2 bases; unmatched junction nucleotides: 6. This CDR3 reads CASSYSGVTYEQYF. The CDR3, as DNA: TGCGCCAGCAGTTATAGCGGGGTCACCTACGAGCAGTACTTC.

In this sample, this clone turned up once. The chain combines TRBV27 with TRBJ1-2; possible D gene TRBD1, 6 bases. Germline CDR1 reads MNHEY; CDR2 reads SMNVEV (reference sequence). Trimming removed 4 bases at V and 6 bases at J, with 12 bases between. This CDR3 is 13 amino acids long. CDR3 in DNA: TGTGCCAGCAGTTACCAGAACAGGGATGGCTACACCTTC. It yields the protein CASSYQNRDGYTF.

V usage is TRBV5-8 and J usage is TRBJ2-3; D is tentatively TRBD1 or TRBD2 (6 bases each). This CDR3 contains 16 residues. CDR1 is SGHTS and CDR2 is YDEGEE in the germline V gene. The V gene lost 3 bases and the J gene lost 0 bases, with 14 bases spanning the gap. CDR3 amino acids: CASSWGDTPSTDTQYF. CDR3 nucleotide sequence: TGTGCCAGCAGCTGGGGGGACACACCTAGCACAGATACGCAGTATTTT.

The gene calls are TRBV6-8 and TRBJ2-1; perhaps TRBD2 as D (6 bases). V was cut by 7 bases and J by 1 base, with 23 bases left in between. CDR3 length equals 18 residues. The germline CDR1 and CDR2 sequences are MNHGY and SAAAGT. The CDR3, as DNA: TGTGCCAGCAACCCACACGACTTAGCGGAAGGATCCTACAATGAGCAGTTCTTC. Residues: CASNPHDLAEGSYNEQFF.

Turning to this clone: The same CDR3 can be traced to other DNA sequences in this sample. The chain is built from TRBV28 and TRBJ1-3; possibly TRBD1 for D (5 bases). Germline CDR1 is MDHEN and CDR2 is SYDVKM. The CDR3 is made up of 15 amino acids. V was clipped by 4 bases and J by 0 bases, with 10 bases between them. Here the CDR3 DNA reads TGTGCCAGCAGTTCTCCAGGGATCTCTGGAAACACCATATATTTT. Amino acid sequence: CASSSPGISGNTIYF. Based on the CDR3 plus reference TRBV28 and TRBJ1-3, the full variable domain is DVKVTQSSRYLVKRTGEKVFLECVQDMDHENMFWYRQDPGLGLRLIYFSYDVKMKEKGDIPEGYSVSREKKERFSLILESASTNQTSMYLCASSSPGISGNTIYFGEGSWLTVV.

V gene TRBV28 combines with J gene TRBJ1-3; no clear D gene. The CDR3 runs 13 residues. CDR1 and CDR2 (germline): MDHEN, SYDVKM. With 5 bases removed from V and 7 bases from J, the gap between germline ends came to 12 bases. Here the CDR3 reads CASSPPLVNTIYF. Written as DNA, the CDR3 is TGTGCCAGCAGTCCCCCACTGGTTAACACCATATATTTT.

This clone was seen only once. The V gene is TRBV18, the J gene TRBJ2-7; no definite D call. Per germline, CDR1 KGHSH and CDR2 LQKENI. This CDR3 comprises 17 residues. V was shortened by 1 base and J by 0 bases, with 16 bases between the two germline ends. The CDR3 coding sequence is TGTGCCAGCTCACCACTTAGGCGGACCGATCTCTCCTACGAGCAGTACTTC. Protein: CASSPLRRTDLSYEQYF.

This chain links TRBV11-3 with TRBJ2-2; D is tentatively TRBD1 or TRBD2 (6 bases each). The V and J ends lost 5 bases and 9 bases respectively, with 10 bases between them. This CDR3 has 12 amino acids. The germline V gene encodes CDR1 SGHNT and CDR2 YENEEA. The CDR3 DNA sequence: TGTGCCAGCAGCCTGGGGGGCAGGGAGCTGTTTTTT. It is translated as CASSLGGRELFF.

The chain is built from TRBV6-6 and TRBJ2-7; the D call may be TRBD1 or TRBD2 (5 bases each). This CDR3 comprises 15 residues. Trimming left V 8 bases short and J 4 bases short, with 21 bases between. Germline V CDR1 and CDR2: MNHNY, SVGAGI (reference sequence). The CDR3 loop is CASRPGPLWSYEQYF. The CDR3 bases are TGTGCCAGCCGACCGGGACCCCTATGGAGTTACGAGCAGTACTTC.

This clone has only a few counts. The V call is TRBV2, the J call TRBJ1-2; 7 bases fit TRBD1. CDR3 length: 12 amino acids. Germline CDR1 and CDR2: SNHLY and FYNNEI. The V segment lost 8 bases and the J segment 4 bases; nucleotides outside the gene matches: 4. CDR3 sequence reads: CASEGTAYGYTF. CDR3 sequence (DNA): TGTGCCAGCGAGGGGACAGCCTATGGCTACACCTTC.

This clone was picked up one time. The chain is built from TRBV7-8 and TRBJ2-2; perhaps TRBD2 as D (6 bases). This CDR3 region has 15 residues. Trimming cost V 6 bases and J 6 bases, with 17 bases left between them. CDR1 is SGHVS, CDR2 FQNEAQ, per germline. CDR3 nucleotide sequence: TGTGCCAGCAGAATCCCGGTCGGGAGTGCCGGGGAGCTGTTTTTT. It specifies CASRIPVGSAGELFF.

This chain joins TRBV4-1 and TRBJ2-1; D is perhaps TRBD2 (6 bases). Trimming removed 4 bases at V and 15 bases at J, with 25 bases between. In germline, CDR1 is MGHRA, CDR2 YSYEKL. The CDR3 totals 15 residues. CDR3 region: CASSPGDLILEQRFF. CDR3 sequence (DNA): TGCGCCAGCAGCCCGGGGGACCTTATACTTGAGCAACGGTTCTTC.

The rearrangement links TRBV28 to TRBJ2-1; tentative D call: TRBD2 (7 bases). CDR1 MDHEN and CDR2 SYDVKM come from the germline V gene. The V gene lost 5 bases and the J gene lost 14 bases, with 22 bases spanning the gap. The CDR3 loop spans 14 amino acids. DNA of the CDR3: TGTGCCAGCAGTCCAGGAGGGGGGAGGGCCGATAAGTTCTTC. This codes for CASSPGGGRADKFF. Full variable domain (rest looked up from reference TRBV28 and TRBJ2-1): DVKVTQSSRYLVKRTGEKVFLECVQDMDHENMFWYRQDPGLGLRLIYFSYDVKMKEKGDIPEGYSVSREKKERFSLILESASTNQTSMYLCASSPGGGRADKFFGPGTRLTVL.

CDR3 in amino acids: CASSPGSVDAGPEAFF. The CDR3 DNA is TGCGCCAGCAGCCCCGGGAGTGTGGACGCGGGCCCTGAAGCTTTCTTT. V gene TRBV5-1 combines with J gene TRBJ1-1, with D hard to call. Germline CDR1 and CDR2: SGHRS and YFSETQ. V was cut by 4 bases and J by 6 bases, with 22 bases left in between. The CDR3 sequence is 16 residues long.

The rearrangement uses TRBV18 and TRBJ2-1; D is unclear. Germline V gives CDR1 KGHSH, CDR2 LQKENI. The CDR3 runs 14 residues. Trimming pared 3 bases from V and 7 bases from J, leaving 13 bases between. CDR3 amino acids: CASSPDRRANEQFF. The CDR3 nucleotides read TGTGCCAGCTCACCTGACCGCCGCGCAAATGAGCAGTTCTTC. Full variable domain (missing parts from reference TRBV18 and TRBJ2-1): NAGVMQNPRHLVRRRGQEARLRCSPMKGHSHVYWYRQLPEEGLKFMVYLQKENIIDESGMPKERFSAEFPKEGPSILRIQQVVRGDSAAYFCASSPDRRANEQFFGPGTRLTVL.